The source of this TCR beta chain is a study of cytomegalovirus exposure and HLA in healthy donors. Across the study: Previous work identified some 120 million unique TCR beta sequences from about 179 million T cells. Study-wide findings and caveats: Reportedly, cytomegalovirus status was diagnosed with high sensitivity and specificity.

The PCR had 60 Vbeta and 13 Jbeta primers. Clones were read by immunoSEQ multiplex PCR, and TCRdb kept only the in-frame ones, dropping some. The table has roughly 120,000 clones, just under 80% seen once. The CDR3 consists of 15 residues. The junction had 5 bases not matched to a gene; V was cut back by 3 bases and J by 6 bases. Germline loops: CDR1 ENHRY, CDR2 SYGVKD. Remarks on this clone: Its antigen is undetermined.

This chain joins TRBV10-3 and TRBJ2-1; 10 bases align to TRBD1. The receptor was derived from a man aged 30 to 39 in good health and CMV-seronegative. Sequencing was performed on PBMCs. The CDR3 DNA follows: TGTGCCATCAGTGACCGGGACAGGGGAGTCAATGAGCAGTTCTTC. The encoded protein is CAISDRDRGVNEQFF.